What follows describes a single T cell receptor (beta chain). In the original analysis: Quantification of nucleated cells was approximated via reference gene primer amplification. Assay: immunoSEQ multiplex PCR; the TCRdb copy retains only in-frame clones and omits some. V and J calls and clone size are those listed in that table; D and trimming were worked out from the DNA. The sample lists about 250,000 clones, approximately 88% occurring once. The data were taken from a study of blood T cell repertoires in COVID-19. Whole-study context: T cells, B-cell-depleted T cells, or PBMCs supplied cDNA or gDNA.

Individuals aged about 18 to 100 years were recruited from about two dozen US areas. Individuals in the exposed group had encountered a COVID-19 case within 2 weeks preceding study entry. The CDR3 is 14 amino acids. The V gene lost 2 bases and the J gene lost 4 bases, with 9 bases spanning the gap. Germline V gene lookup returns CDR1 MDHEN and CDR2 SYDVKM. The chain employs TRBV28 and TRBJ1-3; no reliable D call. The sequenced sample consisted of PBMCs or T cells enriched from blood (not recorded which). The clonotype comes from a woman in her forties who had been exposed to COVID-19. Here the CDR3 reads CASSLSGRGNTIYF. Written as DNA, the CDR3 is TGTGCCAGCAGTTTAAGTGGTCGGGGAAACACCATATATTTT.